The 10 T cell receptor beta chains in this list originate from one sample, sequenced in a study of cytomegalovirus exposure and HLA in healthy donors. The PCR used 60 Vbeta and 13 Jbeta primers. Data came from immunoSEQ multiplex PCR; TCRdb stores just in-frame clones and leaves some out. This table has fewer than 80,000 clones, about 75% appearing once. Material for sequencing was PBMCs. The receptors were gathered from a woman in her forties in good health and CMV-seropositive.

The V and J genes are TRBV5-1 and TRBJ1-1; D call uncertain. Germline values: CDR1 SGHRS, CDR2 YFSETQ. The CDR3 has 13 residues. Trimming left V 6 bases short and J 4 bases short, with 13 bases between. Here the CDR3 DNA reads TGCGCCAGCAAGGAGGGTATGGGCACTGAAGCTTTCTTT. Amino acids: CASKEGMGTEAFF.

This chain uses TRBV7-9 with TRBJ2-7; the D gene is possibly TRBD1 (6 bases). V shed 2 bases and J shed 0 bases, with 8 bases lying between them. Germline V lookup: CDR1 SEHNR, CDR2 FQNEAQ (reference sequence). This CDR3 has 14 amino acids. The CDR3 DNA is TGTGCCAGCAGCTTACAGGGGTCCTCCTACGAGCAGTACTTC. It codes for CASSLQGSSYEQYF.

The V and J genes are TRBV29-1 and TRBJ2-3; TRBD1 aligns across 10 bases. V shed 7 bases, J shed 2 bases, and the junction held 6 bases outside the gene matches. The CDR3 covers 14 residues. Per the germline V gene, CDR1 is SQVTM and CDR2 is ANQGSEA. The CDR3 region has the DNA TGCAGCGCCGGACAGGGGGGCTCCACAGATACGCAGTATTTT. This encodes CSAGQGGSTDTQYF.

Written as DNA, the CDR3 is TGTGCCAGCTCACACGAGCGGGTGTACAATGAGCAGTTCTTC. This sequence encodes CASSHERVYNEQFF. This rearrangement joins TRBV18 to TRBJ2-1; the D gene is possibly TRBD2 (6 bases). The V gene lost 4 bases and the J gene lost 4 bases, with 11 bases spanning the gap. The CDR3 sequence is 14 residues long. CDR1 and CDR2 (germline): KGHSH, LQKENI.

The chain couples TRBV25-1 to TRBJ2-7, with D perhaps matching TRBD1 (5 bases). Trimming took off 2 bases at V and 0 bases at J, with 14 bases between the two ends. This CDR3 comprises 16 residues. The V gene's germline CDR1 is MGHDK and CDR2 SYGVNS. CDR3 coding DNA: TGTGCCAGCAGTGAAAATTGGGCAGACAGCTCCTACGAGCAGTACTTC. Translation gives CASSENWADSSYEQYF.

CDR3 sequence (DNA): TGTGCCAGCAGTGAAGGTAGCGGGGGTTCCTACGAGCAGTACTTC. Translation: CASSEGSGGSYEQYF. The chain uses TRBV2 and TRBJ2-7, with TRBD2 matching 9 bases. CDR3 size: 15 residues. J gave up 1 base and V 1 base, and 2 bases lay outside the gene matches. Germline CDR1 is SNHLY and CDR2 is FYNNEI.

The chain recombines TRBV7-2 with TRBJ1-3; D gene ambiguous. V dropped 4 bases and J dropped 0 bases, with 10 bases sitting between them. This CDR3 contains 15 residues. Germline CDR1 SGHTA, CDR2 FQGNSA. CDR3 sequence: CASSSPGFSGNTIYF. DNA for the CDR3: TGTGCCAGCAGCTCCCCGGGTTTCTCTGGAAACACCATATATTTT.

V is TRBV7-2 and J is TRBJ1-2, with D possibly being TRBD1 (6 bases). Per germline, CDR1 SGHTA and CDR2 FQGNSA. The length of the CDR3 is 14 residues. V lost 5 bases and J 6 bases, leaving 16 bases between the germline ends. CDR3 residues: CASSLGRGFNGYTF. In nucleotides, the CDR3 is TGTGCCAGCAGCCTTGGCAGGGGTTTTAATGGCTACACCTTC.

The chain couples TRBV6-4 to TRBJ1-1; D remains ambiguous. Trimming pared 5 bases from V and 8 bases from J, leaving 15 bases between. Germline CDR1 is MRHNA and CDR2 is SNTAGT. This CDR3 is built from 13 residues. The CDR3 spells CASSPEYSSEAFF. The CDR3 DNA is TGTGCCAGCAGTCCAGAATACAGCTCCGAAGCTTTCTTT.

This clone was detected a few times. The chain combines TRBV7-9 with TRBJ1-4; unclear D gene. There are 14 residues in the CDR3. CDR1 and CDR2 (germline): SEHNR, FQNEAQ (reference sequence). The V and J ends lost 1 base and 8 bases respectively, with 11 bases between them. CDR3 in amino acids: CASSLGREGEKLFF. The CDR3, as DNA: TGTGCCAGCAGCTTAGGACGGGAAGGGGAAAAACTGTTTTTT. Full variable domain (missing parts from reference TRBV7-9 and TRBJ1-4): DTGVSQNPRHKITKRGQNVTFRCDPISEHNRLYWYRQTLGQGPEFLTYFQNEAQLEKSRLLSDRFSAERPKGSFSTLEIQRTEQGDSAMYLCASSLGREGEKLFFGSGTQLSVL.